This T cell receptor beta chain stems from a study of T cells in Graves' hyperthyroidism and ophthalmopathy. Study-wide context: Peripheral blood was drawn at first diagnosis, prior to all treatment.

V lost 6 bases, J lost 0 bases, and 21 bases stayed unmatched. The CDR3 contains 21 residues. Per the germline V gene, CDR1 is MNHEY and CDR2 is SVGEGT. Ophthalmopathy in the patients scored at least 3 on Clinical Activity Score and at least 4 on NOSPECS grade, lasting under 3 months. Amplification of TCR beta CDR3 regions used RNA as the template. RT-PCR in the first round (using the HTBI primer set) targeted the TCR CDR3. TCRdb recomputed calls from the multiplex PCR reads with MiXCR, one row per CDR3 protein. The table lists fewer than 700,000 distinct CDR3 sequences, roughly a sixth of them singletons, with 17% in the top ten.

Sequenced material: blood. This TCR derives from a woman between 18 and 30 years old with Graves' ophthalmopathy. The chain links TRBV6-2 or TRBV6-3 to TRBJ2-4; TRBD1 aligns across 9 bases. This CDR3 reads CASRTNTGTGIPSLAKNIQYF. The CDR3 DNA reads TGTGCCAGCAGGACCAATACCGGGACAGGGATCCCCTCCTTAGCCAAAAACATTCAGTACTTC.